This T cell receptor (beta chain) comes out of a study of T-cell memory formation after mild COVID-19. TCRdb called the 5' RACE reads again in MiXCR, with one record for every CDR3 protein. This sample has fewer than 250,000 distinct CDR3 sequences, with around 20% found just once. Source material: PBMCs or a T cell subset sorted from them (not recorded which). The TCR originated in an adult woman who had mild COVID-19 (a few samples of this study predate the infection). Cell type and time point are not known.

CDR3 nucleotide sequence: TGTGCCAGCAAAGGACAAGTTAACAATCAGCCCCAGCATTTT. It specifies CASKGQVNNQPQHF. V usage is TRBV12-3 or TRBV12-4 and J usage is TRBJ1-5, with D maybe TRBD1 (5 bases). Deletions cut 7 bases from V and 3 bases from J, with 13 bases between. The CDR3 sequence is 14 residues long.